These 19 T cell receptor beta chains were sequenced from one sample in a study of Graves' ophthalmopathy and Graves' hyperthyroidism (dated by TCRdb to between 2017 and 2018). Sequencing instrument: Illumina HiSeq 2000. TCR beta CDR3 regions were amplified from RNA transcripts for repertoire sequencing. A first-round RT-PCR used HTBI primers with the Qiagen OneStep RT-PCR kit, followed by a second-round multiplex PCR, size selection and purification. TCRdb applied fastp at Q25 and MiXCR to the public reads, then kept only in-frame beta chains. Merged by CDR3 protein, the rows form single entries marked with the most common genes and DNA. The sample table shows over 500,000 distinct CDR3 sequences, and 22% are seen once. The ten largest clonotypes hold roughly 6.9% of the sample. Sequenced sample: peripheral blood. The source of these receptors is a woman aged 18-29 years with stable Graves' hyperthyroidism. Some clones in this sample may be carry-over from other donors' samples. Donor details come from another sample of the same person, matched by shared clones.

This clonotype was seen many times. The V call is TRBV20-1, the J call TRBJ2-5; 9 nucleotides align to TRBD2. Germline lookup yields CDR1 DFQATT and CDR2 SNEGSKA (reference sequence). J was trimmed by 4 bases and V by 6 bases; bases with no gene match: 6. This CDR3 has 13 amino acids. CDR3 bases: TGCAGTGCCTGGCGGGAGGGCCGAGAGACCCAGTACTTC. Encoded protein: CSAWREGRETQYF.

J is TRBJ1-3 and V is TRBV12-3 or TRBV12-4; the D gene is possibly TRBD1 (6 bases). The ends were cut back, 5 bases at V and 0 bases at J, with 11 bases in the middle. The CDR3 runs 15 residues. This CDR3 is CASSQQGLSGNTIYF. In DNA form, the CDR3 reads TGTGCCAGCAGTCAACAGGGCCTCTCTGGAAACACCATATATTTT.

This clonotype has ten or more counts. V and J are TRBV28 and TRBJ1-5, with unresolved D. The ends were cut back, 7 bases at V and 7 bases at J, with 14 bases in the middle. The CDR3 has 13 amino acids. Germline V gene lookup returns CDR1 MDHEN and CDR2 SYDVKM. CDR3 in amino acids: CASKNGLGQPQHF. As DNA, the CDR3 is TGTGCCAGCAAAAACGGCTTGGGGCAGCCCCAGCATTTT.

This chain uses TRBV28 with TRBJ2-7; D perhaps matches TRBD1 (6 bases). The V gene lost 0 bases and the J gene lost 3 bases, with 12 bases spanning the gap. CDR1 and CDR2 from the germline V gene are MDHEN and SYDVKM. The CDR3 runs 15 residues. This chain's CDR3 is CASSLWADRHYEQYF. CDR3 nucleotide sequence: TGTGCCAGCAGTTTATGGGCGGACAGACACTACGAGCAGTACTTC.

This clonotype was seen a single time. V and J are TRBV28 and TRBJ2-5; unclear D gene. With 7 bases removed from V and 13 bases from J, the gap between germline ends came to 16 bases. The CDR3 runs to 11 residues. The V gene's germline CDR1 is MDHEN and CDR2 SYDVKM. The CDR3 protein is CASNTDRSRYF. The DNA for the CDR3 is TGTGCCAGCAATACCGACCGGTCGAGGTACTTC.

The CDR3 nucleotides are TGTGCCAGCAGTGGTTTGCGGAGCCACTACGAGCAGTACTTC. Protein sequence: CASSGLRSHYEQYF. V is TRBV2 and J is TRBJ2-7; D is unclear. This CDR3 region has 14 residues. V lost 4 bases to trimming and J lost 3 bases, with 13 bases between them. CDR1 is SNHLY and CDR2 is FYNNEI in the germline V gene.

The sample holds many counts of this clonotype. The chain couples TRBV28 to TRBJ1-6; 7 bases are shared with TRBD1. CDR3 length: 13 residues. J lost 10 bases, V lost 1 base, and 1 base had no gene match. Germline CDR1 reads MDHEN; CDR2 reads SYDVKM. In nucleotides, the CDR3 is TGTGCCAGCAGTTTATTAGGGGGCTCACCCCTCCACTTT. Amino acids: CASSLLGGSPLHF.

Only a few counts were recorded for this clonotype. CDR3: CASSQQGYQPQHF. Written as DNA, the CDR3 is TGTGCCAGCAGCCAACAGGGATATCAGCCCCAGCATTTT. J is TRBJ1-5 and V is TRBV11-2; D might be TRBD1 (6 bases). The CDR3 loop spans 13 amino acids. V was pared by 5 bases and J by 5 bases, with 10 bases between. Germline V CDR1 and CDR2: SGHAT, FQNNGV.

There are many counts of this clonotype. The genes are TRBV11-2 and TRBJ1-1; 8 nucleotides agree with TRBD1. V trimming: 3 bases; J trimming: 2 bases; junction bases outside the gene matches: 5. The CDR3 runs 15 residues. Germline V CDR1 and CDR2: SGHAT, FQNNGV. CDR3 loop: CASSFSGGVNTEAFF. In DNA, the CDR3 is TGTGCCAGCAGCTTCTCAGGGGGCGTTAACACTGAAGCTTTCTTT.

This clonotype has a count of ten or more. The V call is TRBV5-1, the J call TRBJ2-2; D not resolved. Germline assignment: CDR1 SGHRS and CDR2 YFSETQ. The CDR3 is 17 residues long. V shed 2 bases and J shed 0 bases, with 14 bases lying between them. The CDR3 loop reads CASSFPPANANTGELFF. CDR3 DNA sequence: TGCGCCAGCAGCTTCCCCCCGGCTAACGCGAACACCGGGGAGCTGTTTTTT.

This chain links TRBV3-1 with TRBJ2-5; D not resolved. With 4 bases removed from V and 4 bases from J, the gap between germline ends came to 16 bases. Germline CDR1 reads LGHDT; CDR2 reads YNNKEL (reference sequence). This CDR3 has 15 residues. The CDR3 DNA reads TGTGCCAGCAGCCCGCAAAAGGTCTTCCCAGAGACCCAGTACTTC. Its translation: CASSPQKVFPETQYF.

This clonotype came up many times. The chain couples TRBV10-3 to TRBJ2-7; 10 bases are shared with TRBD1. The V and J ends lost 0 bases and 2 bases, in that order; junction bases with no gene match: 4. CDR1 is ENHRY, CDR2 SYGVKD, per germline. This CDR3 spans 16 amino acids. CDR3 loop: CAISESGTGAAYEQYF. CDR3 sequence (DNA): TGTGCCATCAGTGAGTCTGGGACAGGGGCTGCCTACGAGCAGTACTTC.

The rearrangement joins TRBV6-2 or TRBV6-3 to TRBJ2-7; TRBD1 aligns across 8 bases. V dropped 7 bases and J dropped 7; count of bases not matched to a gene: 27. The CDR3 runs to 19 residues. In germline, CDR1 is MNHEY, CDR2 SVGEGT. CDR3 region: CASTPNLGQGDYPLGEQYF. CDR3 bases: TGTGCCAGCACCCCCAACCTTGGACAGGGAGACTACCCCTTGGGAGAGCAGTACTTC.

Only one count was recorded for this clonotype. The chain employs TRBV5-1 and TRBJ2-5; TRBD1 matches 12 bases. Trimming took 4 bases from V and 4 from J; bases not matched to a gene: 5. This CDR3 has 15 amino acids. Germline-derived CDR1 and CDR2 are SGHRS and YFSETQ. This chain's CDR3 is CASSRRDRGRETQYF. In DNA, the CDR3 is TGCGCCAGCAGCAGGCGGGACAGGGGGCGAGAGACCCAGTACTTC.

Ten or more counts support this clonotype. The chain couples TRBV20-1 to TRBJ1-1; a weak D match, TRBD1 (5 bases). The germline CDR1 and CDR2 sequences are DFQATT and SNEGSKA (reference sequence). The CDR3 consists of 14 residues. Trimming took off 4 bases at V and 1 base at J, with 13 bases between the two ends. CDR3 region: CSATPVGTNTEAFF. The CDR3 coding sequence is TGCAGTGCTACTCCGGTTGGGACGAACACTGAAGCTTTCTTT.

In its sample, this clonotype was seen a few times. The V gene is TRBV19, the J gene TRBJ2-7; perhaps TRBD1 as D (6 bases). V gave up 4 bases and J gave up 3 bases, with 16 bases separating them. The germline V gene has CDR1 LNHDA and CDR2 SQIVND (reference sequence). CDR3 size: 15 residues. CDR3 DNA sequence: TGTGCCAGTAGTACAGGACAGACGTACTACTACGAGCAGTACTTC. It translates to CASSTGQTYYYEQYF.

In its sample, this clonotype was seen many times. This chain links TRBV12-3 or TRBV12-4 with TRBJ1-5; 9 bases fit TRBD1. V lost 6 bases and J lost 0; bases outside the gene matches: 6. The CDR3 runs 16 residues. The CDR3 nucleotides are TGTGCCAGCAGCCCACGACAGGGGGATAGCAATCAGCCCCAGCATTTT. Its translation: CASSPRQGDSNQPQHF.

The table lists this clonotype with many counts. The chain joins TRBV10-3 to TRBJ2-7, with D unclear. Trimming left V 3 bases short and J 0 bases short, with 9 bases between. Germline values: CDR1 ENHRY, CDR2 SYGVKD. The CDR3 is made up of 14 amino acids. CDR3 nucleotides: TGTGCCATCAGTGACGTTATGACCTCCTACGAGCAGTACTTC. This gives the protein CAISDVMTSYEQYF.

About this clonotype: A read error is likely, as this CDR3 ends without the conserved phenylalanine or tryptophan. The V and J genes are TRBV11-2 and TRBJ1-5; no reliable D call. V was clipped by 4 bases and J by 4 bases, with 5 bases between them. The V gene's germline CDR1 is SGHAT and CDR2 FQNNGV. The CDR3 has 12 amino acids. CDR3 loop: CASSSLNQPQHY. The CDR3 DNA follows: TGTGCCAGCAGCTCCCTAAATCAGCCCCAGCATTAT.